This record concerns one TCR beta chain sequence. The data stem from a study of control samples from healthy donors and cancer patients. Clones were sequenced by immunoSEQ multiplex PCR, and TCRdb holds only the in-frame ones, with some missing. The sample includes 250,000 to 300,000 clones, around 80% of them seen just once. The CDR3 loop spans 11 amino acids. Between the trimmed V and J ends, which lost 6 bases and 5 bases, there was a span of 7 bases. Germline CDR1 MNHNY, CDR2 SVGAGI (reference sequence). Sequencing was performed on PBMCs. The clonotype originates from a woman aged 60 to 75 with lung cancer. This chain links TRBV6-6 with TRBJ1-2; D remains ambiguous. The CDR3, as DNA: TGTGCCAGCAGCCGGGATTATGGCTACACCTTC. As protein: CASSRDYGYTF.